One and the same sample provided the 29 T cell receptor beta chains below, sequenced in a study of regulatory T cells in long-lasting Graves disease. Time point indicated: persistent/refractory GD, antithyroid drugs over 5 years with positive TRAb. After RNA was extracted from PBMCs, the TCR library was made from it. TCR beta libraries were built with iRepertoire HTBI primers and Arm-PCR of CDR3 regions. MiXCR, run by TCRdb on the multiplex PCR reads, gives a single entry per CDR3 protein. The sample holds about 290,000 distinct CDR3 sequences, 20% to 25% seen once. The input for sequencing was peripheral blood mononuclear cells (PBMCs), taken when the disease was refractory, from a patient treated with antithyroid drugs. The receptors here all came from a female donor with Graves disease.

In this sample, this clonotype turned up many times. The genes are TRBV13 and TRBJ2-7; D is ambiguous. Germline assignment: CDR1 PRHDT and CDR2 FYEKMQ (reference sequence). The CDR3 length is 13 residues. Between the trimmed V and J ends, which lost 5 bases and 4 bases, there was a span of 12 bases. The CDR3 sequence is CASSAQSSYEQYF. The DNA for the CDR3 is TGTGCCAGCAGCGCTCAGAGTAGTTACGAGCAGTACTTC.

This clonotype was detected only a few times. The chain uses TRBV7-3 and TRBJ1-6, with D possibly being TRBD1 (5 bases). The germline gives CDR1 SGHTA, CDR2 FQGTGA. CDR3 size: 14 residues. Trimming removed 5 bases from V and 10 bases from J, with 15 bases in between. The chain's CDR3 is CASSTRDRGSPLHF. CDR3 nucleotides: TGTGCCAGCAGCACCCGGGACCGGGGCTCACCCCTCCACTTT.

The CDR3 DNA reads TGTGCCAGCAGCCCCTGGTCCCGGTTGAAGACCGGGGAGCTGTTTTTT. Encoded protein: CASSPWSRLKTGELFF. This chain connects TRBV13 to TRBJ2-2; D is unresolved. V lost 5 bases, J lost 5 bases, and 18 bases lay in between. The CDR3 loop spans 16 amino acids. Germline V gene sequence: CDR1 PRHDT, CDR2 FYEKMQ (reference sequence).

This clonotype was counted at least ten times. V gene TRBV29-1 combines with J gene TRBJ2-6, with 9 bases fitting TRBD1. Germline CDR1 reads SQVTM; CDR2 reads ANQGSEA. The CDR3 loop spans 19 amino acids. The V segment lost 1 base and the J segment 1 base; nucleotides outside the gene matches: 11. The chain's CDR3 is CSVEAPAGTGWSGANVLTF. The CDR3 DNA is TGCAGCGTTGAAGCACCCGCCGGGACAGGGTGGTCTGGGGCCAACGTCCTGACTTTC.

The rearrangement joins TRBV5-1 to TRBJ1-1; tentatively, D is TRBD1 (5 bases). V was trimmed by 2 bases and J by 0 bases, leaving 20 bases between them. The CDR3 contains 18 residues. Germline lookup yields CDR1 SGHRS and CDR2 YFSETQ. The CDR3 reads CASSFGARGGFMNTEAFF. In nucleotides, the CDR3 is TGCGCCAGCAGCTTCGGGGCCCGGGGCGGATTCATGAACACTGAAGCTTTCTTT.

This clonotype was seen repeatedly, ten times or more. V is TRBV2 and J is TRBJ1-3; no firm D call. The CDR3 is made up of 16 amino acids. Germline assignment: CDR1 SNHLY and CDR2 FYNNEI. Trimming removed 5 bases from V and 0 bases from J, with 14 bases in between. CDR3 in DNA: TGTGCCAGCAGTAAAGGACGGACTTACTCTGGAAACACCATATATTTT. Protein sequence: CASSKGRTYSGNTIYF.

The V call is TRBV6-1, the J call TRBJ2-1; no definite D call. Trimming shortened V by 6 bases and J by 6 bases, and 15 bases separated the two germline ends. Germline values: CDR1 MNHNS, CDR2 SASEGT. The CDR3 consists of 14 residues. The CDR3 reads CASSLYLVGNEQFF. The CDR3 nucleotides are TGTGCCAGCAGCCTATACCTAGTAGGCAATGAGCAGTTCTTC.

This clonotype was found a few times. The rearrangement links TRBV27 to TRBJ2-7; possibly TRBD1 for D (5 bases). V was cut by 5 bases and J by 4 bases, with 18 bases left in between. The CDR3 sequence is 15 residues long. In germline, CDR1 is MNHEY, CDR2 SMNVEV (reference sequence). In nucleotides, the CDR3 is TGTGCCAGCAGTCCTTTGACAGAAAACCCATACGAGCAGTACTTC. Its protein product is CASSPLTENPYEQYF.

This clonotype was observed many times. The J gene is TRBJ2-7, the V gene TRBV18, with TRBD1 matching over 7 bases. The CDR3 loop spans 15 amino acids. CDR1 is KGHSH, CDR2 LQKENI, per germline. V lost 3 bases to trimming and J lost 6 bases; unmatched junction nucleotides: 11. Here the CDR3 DNA reads TGTGCCAGCTCACCTGAACAGGGGAGCTCGGGCGAGCAGTACTTC. This encodes CASSPEQGSSGEQYF.

This clonotype was picked up many times. The rearrangement links TRBV28 to TRBJ1-5; perhaps TRBD1 as D (6 bases). CDR3 length: 15 amino acids. From germline, CDR1 is MDHEN and CDR2 SYDVKM. V lost 6 bases and J 0 bases, leaving 12 bases between the germline ends. The chain's CDR3 is CASRLQGISNQPQHF. Here the CDR3 DNA reads TGTGCCAGCAGATTACAGGGTATTAGCAATCAGCCCCAGCATTTT.

This clonotype has ten or more counts. This chain joins TRBV28 and TRBJ1-5; D gene ambiguous. Trimming took 2 bases from V and 3 from J, leaving 14 bases between them. Germline V gene lookup returns CDR1 MDHEN and CDR2 SYDVKM. The CDR3 loop spans 16 amino acids. The CDR3 region has the DNA TGTGCCAGCAGTTTAGGTGGGGTTATCTTCAATCAGCCCCAGCATTTT. Translated: CASSLGGVIFNQPQHF. Combining the CDR3 with reference TRBV28 and TRBJ1-5 gives the whole variable domain DVKVTQSSRYLVKRTGEKVFLECVQDMDHENMFWYRQDPGLGLRLIYFSYDVKMKEKGDIPEGYSVSREKKERFSLILESASTNQTSMYLCASSLGGVIFNQPQHFGDGTRLSIL.

This clonotype was detected ten times or more. Here the CDR3 reads CASSTGGWNTEAFF. CDR3 bases: TGTGCCAGCAGCACAGGGGGCTGGAACACTGAAGCTTTCTTT. The chain combines TRBV11-2 with TRBJ1-1; 9 bases are a match to TRBD1. Per germline, CDR1 SGHAT and CDR2 FQNNGV. Trimming removed 5 bases from V and 1 base from J; junction bases left unmatched: 2. The CDR3 runs to 14 residues.

CDR3 protein: CSAREAADQETQYF. As DNA, the CDR3 is TGCAGTGCTAGAGAAGCGGCGGACCAAGAGACCCAGTACTTC. The chain carries TRBV20-1 and TRBJ2-5, with D possibly matching TRBD2 (5 bases). Germline lookup yields CDR1 DFQATT and CDR2 SNEGSKA (reference sequence). The CDR3 runs 14 residues. V shed 0 bases and J shed 0 bases, with 8 bases lying between them.

The J gene is TRBJ2-3, the V gene TRBV28, with D maybe TRBD2 (6 bases). Germline CDR1 is MDHEN and CDR2 is SYDVKM. V was shortened by 7 bases and J by 3 bases, with 20 bases between the two germline ends. The CDR3 is 16 residues long. The CDR3 DNA reads TGTGCCAGCACATACACTGGAGGGAGCGGGACAGATACGCAGTATTTT. As protein: CASTYTGGSGTDTQYF.

The CDR3 loop is CASSPWASGTISYEQYF. CDR3 DNA sequence: TGTGCCAGCAGCCCGTGGGCTAGCGGGACGATCTCCTACGAGCAGTACTTC. The chain links TRBV7-2 to TRBJ2-7; 9 positions agree with TRBD2. The germline V gene encodes CDR1 SGHTA and CDR2 FQGNSA. Trimming took 5 bases from V and 0 from J; bases not matched to a gene: 11. The CDR3 contains 17 residues.

This clonotype was observed a few times. The gene calls are TRBV11-3 and TRBJ2-6; possible D gene TRBD1, 5 bases. This CDR3 has 16 amino acids. With 5 bases removed from V and 2 bases from J, the gap between germline ends came to 13 bases. CDR1 is SGHNT, CDR2 YENEEA, per germline. CDR3 in amino acids: CASSVQVTPGANVLTF. The CDR3 region has the DNA TGTGCCAGCAGCGTACAGGTTACCCCTGGGGCCAACGTCCTGACTTTC.

This clonotype was picked up many times. The rearrangement links TRBV18 to TRBJ1-5, with 8 bases aligning to TRBD1. The CDR3 sequence is 14 residues long. Unmatched junction bases numbered 6, after V lost 3 bases and J lost 8 bases. Germline V gene sequence: CDR1 KGHSH, CDR2 LQKENI. CDR3 DNA: TGTGCCAGCTCACCCCAGGGGGCGGAGGAGCCCCAGCATTTT. Translation gives CASSPQGAEEPQHF. Full variable domain (remainder filled in from reference TRBV18 and TRBJ1-5): NAGVMQNPRHLVRRRGQEARLRCSPMKGHSHVYWYRQLPEEGLKFMVYLQKENIIDESGMPKERFSAEFPKEGPSILRIQQVVRGDSAAYFCASSPQGAEEPQHFGDGTRLSIL.

CDR3 residues: CASTPGWGYTF. The CDR3 nucleotides are TGTGCCAGCACCCCAGGGTGGGGCTACACCTTC. The rearrangement links TRBV6-2 or TRBV6-3 to TRBJ1-2, with D perhaps matching TRBD1 (5 bases). In germline, CDR1 is MNHEY, CDR2 SVGEGT. The length of the CDR3 is 11 residues. V lost 7 bases to trimming and J lost 8 bases, with 11 bases between them.

Note on this clonotype: This may arise from a read error, as a much more abundant clone is one base away. The rearrangement links TRBV7-2 to TRBJ1-6; 7 bases line up with TRBD1. The CDR3 has 15 residues. The germline V gene encodes CDR1 SGHTA and CDR2 FQGNSA. CDR3 nucleotides: TGTGCCGGCAGCTTAGGAGGGACAGCAAATTCACCCCTCCACTTT. As protein: CAGSLGGTANSPLHF. Full variable domain (outside the CDR3, taken from reference TRBV7-2 and TRBJ1-6): GAGVSQSPSNKVTEKGKDVELRCDPISGHTALYWYRQSLGQGLEFLIYFQGNSAPDKSGLPSDRFSAERTGGSVSTLTIQRTQQEDSAVYLCAGSLGGTANSPLHFGNGTRLTVT.

In its sample, this clonotype was seen a few times. The chain employs TRBV7-2 and TRBJ1-2; no firm D call. The germline V and J ends were trimmed by 5 bases and 1 base, with 14 bases remaining between them. The CDR3 runs 15 residues. Looked up from germline, CDR1 is SGHTA and CDR2 is FQGNSA. The CDR3 region is CASSTQGQFNYGYTF. As DNA, the CDR3 is TGTGCCAGCAGCACCCAAGGGCAGTTTAACTATGGCTACACCTTC.

At least ten counts were recorded for this clonotype. The chain recombines TRBV6-5 with TRBJ2-7, with 14 bases matching TRBD2. Germline CDR1 is MNHEY and CDR2 is SVGAGI. The trim removed 0 bases at V and 4 bases at J, leaving 8 bases unmatched. This CDR3 is 18 amino acids long. This chain's CDR3 is CASSYSRVGLAGAYEQYF. CDR3 coding DNA: TGTGCCAGCAGTTACTCGAGGGTGGGACTAGCGGGAGCTTACGAGCAGTACTTC.

As regards this clonotype: This may come from a read error, since a much larger clone is one base off. This chain links TRBV28 with TRBJ1-3, with D possibly being TRBD1 (6 bases). V was pared by 6 bases and J by 1 base, with 13 bases between. There are 15 residues in the CDR3. From germline, CDR1 is MDHEN and CDR2 SYDVKM. CDR3 region: CASSHAGESGNTIYF. The CDR3 DNA sequence: TGTGCCAGCAGCCATGCAGGGGAGTCTGGAAACACCATATATTTT.

This clonotype has a count of ten or more. The gene calls are TRBV7-8 and TRBJ2-2; 8 positions match TRBD1. The germline gives CDR1 SGHVS, CDR2 FQNEAQ. V gave up 5 bases and J gave up 4 bases; unmatched junction bases: 12. The CDR3 spans 17 residues. Here the CDR3 DNA reads TGTGCCAGCAGCGTCTCAACCCAGGGGGCGCGCACCGGGGAGCTGTTTTTT. Its protein product is CASSVSTQGARTGELFF.

The chain joins TRBV4-1 to TRBJ1-2, with 7 bases matching TRBD1. CDR3 size: 16 residues. With 3 bases clipped from V and 1 base from J, the junction kept 8 bases outside the gene matches. The germline gives CDR1 MGHRA, CDR2 YSYEKL. This CDR3 reads CASSHVGQAVNYGYTF. In DNA, the CDR3 is TGCGCCAGCAGCCACGTCGGACAGGCTGTTAACTATGGCTACACCTTC.

The sample holds a few counts of this clonotype. This chain links TRBV7-8 with TRBJ1-1, with 8 bases identical to TRBD1. The V and J ends lost 5 bases and 0 bases, in that order; junction bases with no gene match: 8. The CDR3 totals 16 residues. CDR1 and CDR2 (germline): SGHVS, FQNEAQ. The CDR3: CASSPGGRGLNTEAFF. The DNA of the CDR3 is TGTGCCAGCAGCCCTGGGGGCAGGGGGCTGAACACTGAAGCTTTCTTT.

This clonotype was counted between two and nine times. V usage is TRBV5-6 and J usage is TRBJ2-4; 10 nucleotides align to TRBD1. CDR3 length: 13 residues. Germline CDR1 SGHDT, CDR2 YYEEEE. V shed 4 bases and J 5 bases; nucleotides not matched to a gene: 0. CDR3 amino acids: CASSGTGENIQYF. The CDR3 DNA is TGTGCCAGCAGCGGGACAGGGGAAAACATTCAGTACTTC.

V usage is TRBV5-1 and J usage is TRBJ2-2; D remains unclear. Germline V lookup: CDR1 SGHRS, CDR2 YFSETQ. The CDR3 totals 14 residues. Trimming shortened V by 0 bases and J by 6 bases, and 9 bases separated the two germline ends. CDR3: CASSLDGGAGELFF. For the CDR3, the DNA is TGCGCCAGCAGCTTGGACGGTGGGGCCGGGGAGCTGTTTTTT. Together with reference TRBV5-1 and TRBJ2-2, the CDR3 gives the full variable domain: KAGVTQTPRYLIKTRGQQVTLSCSPISGHRSVSWYQQTPGQGLQFLFEYFSETQRNKGNFPGRFSGRQFSNSRSEMNVSTLELGDSALYLCASSLDGGAGELFFGEGSRLTVL.

This clonotype was found a few times. This chain uses TRBV7-9 with TRBJ2-6; 9 nucleotides align to TRBD1. The ends lost 1 base at V and 0 bases at J; junction bases unmatched: 10. Germline-derived CDR1 and CDR2 are SEHNR and FQNEAQ (reference sequence). CDR3 size: 20 residues. CDR3 coding DNA: TGTGCCAGCAGCTTAGGTGGGCTCTGGACAGGGGACTCTGGGGCCAACGTCCTGACTTTC. Amino acids: CASSLGGLWTGDSGANVLTF.

This clonotype was counted many times. The V gene is TRBV20-1, the J gene TRBJ2-7; 7 bases map to TRBD1. Trimming removed 1 base from V and 2 bases from J; junction bases left unmatched: 8. The CDR3 extends over 15 amino acids. Germline V gene sequence: CDR1 DFQATT, CDR2 SNEGSKA (reference sequence). CDR3: CSARGADRRPYEQYF. DNA for the CDR3: TGCAGTGCTAGAGGGGCGGACAGGAGACCCTACGAGCAGTACTTC.